What follows is one TCR beta chain and its context. Measured with immunoSEQ multiplex PCR; TCRdb has only the in-frame clones, and not every one. In the table there are some 160,000 clones, around 80% of which are singletons. The sample belongs to a study of blood T cell repertoires in COVID-19. Study context: Symptom resolution, clearance, or two negative PCRs marked the recovered donors of Cohort 3. Spain, Italy and the United States supplied samples that represented acute and convalescent COVID-19.

The CDR3 consists of 15 residues. Germline V lookup: CDR1 SGHAT, CDR2 FQNNGV. The junction had 5 bases not matched to a gene; V was cut back by 7 bases and J by 0 bases. This TCR came from a woman in her 70s in a cohort exposed to, infected with or recovered from COVID-19 (not recorded which). The chain employs TRBV11-2 and TRBJ2-1; 8 nucleotides align to TRBD2. Input material: PBMCs or T cells enriched from blood (not recorded which). CDR3 sequence (DNA): TGTGCCAGCACCCAGCGGGAGAGCTCCTACAATGAGCAGTTCTTC. Translation: CASTQRESSYNEQFF.